This T cell receptor (beta chain) was sequenced in a study of T cell responses to AZD1222 COVID-19 vaccine (dated by TCRdb to the early 2020s). Regarding the research as a whole: TCR sequencing was performed for about 250 trial participants, of whom about 200 were given two doses of AZD1222 and 26 were given two doses of MenACWY control vaccine. Trial participants were enrolled by age into subgroups of 18-55, 56-69 and 70-plus years, and roughly 150, 30 and 60 TCR-sequenced participants, respectively, were included in these subgroups.

Concerning this clone: Its antigen is currently not known. No base quality values were provided; no much bigger clone lies one nucleotide off.

The CDR3 regions of human TCRbeta chains were analyzed by immunosequencing. In the authors' own workflow: Repertoire TCRs were checked for matches against a reference library of SARS-CoV-2-specific TCRs that had been generated using the MIRA antigen-specificity platform. Breadth was defined as the fraction of unique TCRs that were SARS-CoV-2-associated. Depth was defined as the fraction of total T cells that were SARS-CoV-2-associated. Using the MIRA data, each spike-specific TCR was mapped to the spike region that the TCR reacts to and placed in a CD4 or CD8 class. Log10-transformed breadth and depth values were compared by one-way ANOVA with Sidak's multiple comparisons tests. What TCRdb holds here is the immuneACCESS table cut down to in-frame rearrangements. Part of the clones is not present; checked against another copy, under half of the missing clones reflect an unresolved V gene, and the others are unexplained. The DNA was the basis for D and trimming; V, J and clone size are from that table. Across this sample there are approximately 110,000 clones, with approximately 85% seen only once. Of the sample, roughly 4.4% is held by the ten largest clones.

There are 13 amino acids in the CDR3, from cysteine to phenylalanine inclusive. Here the CDR3 DNA is all that survives: 39 bases in frame from base 1. The junction carries 12 bases between V and J, which are trimmed by 6 bases and 4 bases respectively. Via the germline V gene, CDR1 is MDHEN and CDR2 SYDVKM. This specimen's time point label, per the study, means: about 28 days (+/-7) after the second vaccine dose. Because spike-specific TCR depth and breadth did not differ between the two schedules, AZD1222 recipients who got a second dose at roughly 4 weeks were pooled with those who got a second dose at roughly 12 weeks. Vaccinee samples came from UK trials COV001 and COV002, including a single-blind randomized controlled phase 2/3 trial of AZD1222 (ChAdOx1 nCoV-19) in healthy adults. For TCRbeta chain sequencing, PBMC samples from trial participants were taken at day 0 and at day 28 after the second dose.

General findings and caveats noted by the study authors: The whole spike protein was spanned by vaccine-associated CD4 TCRs, and dominant responses were seen in regions 160-218 and 743-854. After two AZD1222 doses, both the breadth and the depth of spike-specific TCRs were significantly higher than at day 0 and than in MenACWY recipients. Nearly half of unique spike-specific TCRs reportedly recognized epitopes outside regions mutated in the B.1.351 and B.1.1.7 variants. Because no samples from the day 14 peak response were available, repertoires could be characterized only after the peak T cell response. The 56-69-year group was small, and its depth increase did not reach significance, likely because of low power. Conclusions about previously exposed vaccinees are limited, since just five to seven AZD1222 recipients were seropositive for SARS-CoV-2 at baseline. Participants were mostly white British and included more females than males, and it was suggested by the authors that clonal diversity may have been underestimated.

The receptor's source is an adult who received the AZD1222 COVID-19 vaccine. The chain is made from TRBV28 and TRBJ1-2, with the D gene not clear enough to name. Sequencing used peripheral blood, obtained 28 days after the second AZD1222 dose. The CDR3 corresponds to CASSPLEVYGYTF. Here is the DNA: TGTGCCAGCAGCCCCCTAGAGGTCTATGGCTACACCTTC.